A selection of T cell receptor beta chains follows, all from one sample in a study of CD4+ T cells in melanoma. The assay was immunoSEQ multiplex PCR, and TCRdb's table has in-frame clones only and misses some. The data show roughly 120,000 clones, 92% seen once. Sequenced sample: peripheral blood. These receptors all stem from a human donor with melanoma. Both conserved end residues are part of each CDR3. The order of the fields is CDR3 DNA, CDR3 protein, CDR3 length, V gene, D gene, J gene, clone size. D genes are given only for firm matches. Some rows have no size entry. The others give once, few or many, or a class for an expanded clone.

CDR3nt: TGTGCCAGCAGCCTACCGGAGCGGGGGCTGAACACCGGGGAGCTGTTTTTT
CDR3aa: CASSLPERGLNTGELFF
len: 17
v_gene: TRBV7-6
d_gene: TRBD2
j_gene: TRBJ2-2
abundance: -

CDR3nt: TGTGCCAGCAGCGTAACTGTAGCGGCCGAGCAGTTCTTC
CDR3aa: CASSVTVAAEQFF
len: 13
v_gene: TRBV9
d_gene: -
j_gene: TRBJ2-1
abundance: once

CDR3nt: TGCGCCAGCAGCGCGGGTCCTGGGGCAGGGGACTACGAGCAGTACTTC
CDR3aa: CASSAGPGAGDYEQYF
len: 16
v_gene: TRBV5-1
d_gene: -
j_gene: TRBJ2-7
abundance: -

CDR3nt: TGTGCCAGCAGTTTGTTTGGGGGCCTGCTCTACGAGCAGTACTTC
CDR3aa: CASSLFGGLLYEQYF
len: 15
v_gene: TRBV6-6
d_gene: -
j_gene: TRBJ2-7
abundance: -

CDR3nt: TGTGCCAGCAGCTTCCGGGACAGGGTGTGGGAGCAGTACTTC
CDR3aa: CASSFRDRVWEQYF
len: 14
v_gene: TRBV7-9
d_gene: TRBD1
j_gene: TRBJ2-7
abundance: -

CDR3nt: TGTGCCAGCAGGAAAACTAGCGGGTTCACAGATACGCAGTATTTT
CDR3aa: CASRKTSGFTDTQYF
len: 15
v_gene: TRBV6-5
d_gene: TRBD2
j_gene: TRBJ2-3
abundance: -

CDR3nt: TGTGCCAGCAGTTACTCATACATACGCACAGATACGCAGTATTTT
CDR3aa: CASSYSYIRTDTQYF
len: 15
v_gene: TRBV6-5
d_gene: -
j_gene: TRBJ2-3
abundance: -

CDR3nt: TGTGCCAGCAGCCTCCCGGGACTCAAGAATGAGCAGTTCTTC
CDR3aa: CASSLPGLKNEQFF
len: 14
v_gene: TRBV11-3
d_gene: -
j_gene: TRBJ2-1
abundance: -

CDR3nt: TGTGCCAGCAGCTTTACTAGCGCCTACGAGCAGTACTTC
CDR3aa: CASSFTSAYEQYF
len: 13
v_gene: TRBV11-2
d_gene: TRBD2
j_gene: TRBJ2-7
abundance: -

CDR3nt: TGCGCCAGCAGCTTGGTTCCCGGGGACACCATATATTTT
CDR3aa: CASSLVPGDTIYF
len: 13
v_gene: TRBV5-1
d_gene: -
j_gene: TRBJ1-3
abundance: -

CDR3nt: TGTGCCAGCAGTGAACCCGGGCGGCTTGAGCAGTACTTC
CDR3aa: CASSEPGRLEQYF
len: 13
v_gene: TRBV25-1
d_gene: -
j_gene: TRBJ2-7
abundance: once